Shown below are 13 T cell receptor beta chains from a single sample sequenced in a study of cytomegalovirus exposure and HLA in healthy donors. The PCR ran on 60 Vbeta and 13 Jbeta primers. TCRdb keeps only in-frame clones here, not all; method: immunoSEQ multiplex PCR. The sample lists under 200,000 clones, more than 80% occurring once. The sample taken for sequencing was PBMCs. These receptors were obtained from a woman in her fifties or sixties in good health and CMV-seropositive.

The gene calls are TRBV5-6 and TRBJ1-2; TRBD1 matches at 7 bases. V lost 4 bases and J lost 6; bases outside the gene matches: 9. The CDR3 is 14 amino acids. Germline assignment: CDR1 SGHDT and CDR2 YYEEEE. The CDR3 loop is CASSPTEGADGYTF. The CDR3 DNA follows: TGTGCCAGCAGCCCAACAGAGGGGGCGGATGGCTACACCTTC.

V usage is TRBV11-2 and J usage is TRBJ2-7; 8 bases are a match to TRBD2. Trimming at V came to 6 bases and at J to 6 bases, leaving 7 bases not matched to a gene. CDR1 SGHAT and CDR2 FQNNGV come from the germline V gene. The CDR3 is 13 amino acids. The CDR3 protein is CASSSGLVSEQYF. The DNA for the CDR3 is TGTGCCAGCAGTTCGGGACTAGTTTCCGAGCAGTACTTC. The full variable domain, completed using reference TRBV11-2 and TRBJ2-7, is EAGVAQSPRYKIIEKRQSVAFWCNPISGHATLYWYQQILGQGPKLLIQFQNNGVVDDSQLPKDRFSAERLKGVDSTLKIQPAKLEDSAVYLCASSSGLVSEQYFGPGTRLTVT.

The chain has TRBV4-3 and TRBJ2-1, with TRBD2 matching 7 bases. J gave up 5 bases and V 3 bases, and 13 bases lay outside the gene matches. Germline V gene sequence: CDR1 LGHNA, CDR2 YSLEER. The CDR3 covers 17 residues. The CDR3 DNA reads as TGCGCCAGCAGCCAGGAGAGGGGCTTAGCGGGCGACAATGAGCAGTTCTTC. Protein: CASSQERGLAGDNEQFF.

The rearrangement uses TRBV27 and TRBJ1-6; D gene ambiguous. Germline CDR1 reads MNHEY; CDR2 reads SMNVEV (reference sequence). V was trimmed by 3 bases and J by 3 bases, leaving 9 bases between them. CDR3 length: 15 amino acids. The DNA of the CDR3 is TGTGCCAGCAGTTTTCAGGCTGACTATAATTCACCCCTCCACTTT. As protein: CASSFQADYNSPLHF.

The genes are TRBV5-5 and TRBJ2-3; a possible D gene is TRBD1 (6 bases). Germline loops: CDR1 SGHKS, CDR2 YYEKEE (reference sequence). This CDR3 is 13 amino acids long. V lost 3 bases and J lost 4, with 9 bases in between. The CDR3, as DNA: TGTGCCAGCAGCTCGTCAGGGGCAGATACGCAGTATTTT. It yields the protein CASSSSGADTQYF.

This rearrangement joins TRBV14 to TRBJ2-7; 11 positions match TRBD2. CDR1 is SGHDN and CDR2 is FVKESK in the germline V gene. The CDR3 contains 16 residues. The V segment lost 0 bases and the J segment 4 bases; nucleotides outside the gene matches: 5. The CDR3 nucleotides are TGTGCCAGCAGCCAAGAATTAGCGGGGGGGTTGTACGAGCAGTACTTC. This translates into CASSQELAGGLYEQYF.

This clone was seen just once. The V call is TRBV5-1, the J call TRBJ2-4, with D possibly TRBD2 on 6 matching bases. This CDR3 has 13 residues. Trimming took off 3 bases at V and 10 bases at J, with 14 bases between the two ends. CDR1 and CDR2 from the germline V gene are SGHRS and YFSETQ. The CDR3 is CASSSGGARIQYF. CDR3 DNA: TGCGCCAGCAGCTCCGGAGGGGCCCGGATTCAGTACTTC.

The genes are TRBV15 and TRBJ1-4; tentative D call: TRBD1 (5 bases). CDR3 size: 15 residues. Trimming removed 2 bases at V and 8 bases at J, with 15 bases between. Germline CDR1 LNHNV, CDR2 YYDKDF (reference sequence). The CDR3 sequence: CATSRRSREGEKLFF. CDR3 coding DNA: TGTGCCACCAGCAGACGATCCCGGGAGGGGGAAAAACTGTTTTTT.

This chain connects TRBV6-6 to TRBJ2-3; D might be TRBD2 (7 bases). The germline gives CDR1 MNHNY, CDR2 SVGAGI (reference sequence). The CDR3 covers 16 residues. Trimming left V 0 bases short and J 1 base short, with 11 bases between. CDR3 sequence: CASSYSKGGGTDTQYF. The CDR3, as DNA: TGTGCCAGCAGTTACTCGAAGGGGGGGGGCACAGATACGCAGTATTTT.

In this sample, this clone turned up once. The CDR3 loop is CASSGSRDSALTDTQYF. Here the CDR3 DNA reads TGTGCCAGCAGCGGGAGCCGGGACTCTGCACTCACAGATACGCAGTATTTT. This chain joins TRBV5-4 and TRBJ2-3; D might be TRBD2 (6 bases). CDR1 is SGHNT and CDR2 is YYREEE in the germline V gene (reference sequence). This CDR3 has 17 residues. The V and J ends lost 4 bases and 2 bases respectively, with 20 bases between them.

This clone has just one count. As DNA, the CDR3 is TGTGCCAGCAGCCCTGGGGGGGTCTATGGAAACACCATATATTTT. The encoded protein is CASSPGGVYGNTIYF. V is TRBV5-4 and J is TRBJ1-3, with TRBD1 as a possible D gene (5 bases). Trimming took off 4 bases at V and 3 bases at J, with 14 bases between the two ends. Germline V gene sequence: CDR1 SGHNT, CDR2 YYREEE (reference sequence). The CDR3 runs to 15 residues.

The V and J genes are TRBV5-3 and TRBJ1-6, with 7 nucleotides matching TRBD1. TRBV5-3 is an open reading frame, and its role is uncertain. The CDR3 length is 15 residues. V was clipped by 8 bases and J by 6 bases; unmatched bases: 11. CDR3 in DNA: TGTGCCAGCACTCCCCAGACAGGGTCTAATTCACCCCTCCACTTT. Translation: CASTPQTGSNSPLHF.

CDR3 coding DNA: TGTGCCACTTTGGTTGCGGGGGTTCCCGGGGAGACCCAGTACTTC. It yields the protein CATLVAGVPGETQYF. This chain uses TRBV2 with TRBJ2-5; 7 bases fit TRBD2. Germline CDR1 reads SNHLY; CDR2 reads FYNNEI. This CDR3 spans 15 amino acids. J gave up 5 bases and V 10 bases, and 16 bases lay outside the gene matches.